The 24 T cell receptor beta chains below all came from one sample that was sequenced in a study of T cells in Graves' hyperthyroidism and ophthalmopathy. From RNA transcripts, TCR beta CDR3 regions were amplified. The HTBI primer set served for first-round RT-PCR of the TCR CDR3. Each CDR3 protein gets one entry after TCRdb re-called the multiplex PCR reads with MiXCR. The sample consists of hundreds of thousands of distinct CDR3 sequences, about 14% of them appearing once. The sample was blood. The receptors were sampled from a woman aged 25 to 39 with Graves' hyperthyroidism that later progressed to Graves' ophthalmopathy.

The rearrangement links TRBV29-1 to TRBJ1-1, with TRBD1 matching over 7 bases. The trim removed 7 bases at V and 1 base at J, leaving 3 bases unmatched. CDR1 SQVTM and CDR2 ANQGSEA come from the germline V gene. The CDR3 extends over 12 amino acids. The DNA for the CDR3 is TGCAGCGCTGGGACAGAGAACACTGAAGCTTTCTTT. This encodes CSAGTENTEAFF.

This clonotype was seen many times. CDR3 sequence: CSATLGGAAAGEQFF. The CDR3 DNA reads as TGCAGTGCTACATTGGGGGGGGCCGCTGCGGGTGAGCAGTTCTTC. V is TRBV20-1 and J is TRBJ2-1; TRBD2 might be the D (7 bases). The CDR3 extends over 15 amino acids. CDR1 is DFQATT, CDR2 SNEGSKA, per germline (reference sequence). Deletions cut 4 bases from V and 9 bases from J, with 22 bases between.

Written as DNA, the CDR3 is TGTGCCAGTAGCCAAGCGGGAGGTTCAGATACGCAGTATTTT. Its translation: CASSQAGGSDTQYF. The V and J genes are TRBV19 and TRBJ2-3; 9 bases are shared with TRBD2. The CDR3 length is 14 residues. With 6 bases clipped from V and 4 bases from J, the junction kept 5 bases outside the gene matches. In germline, CDR1 is LNHDA, CDR2 SQIVND (reference sequence).

This clonotype was seen a handful of times. V and J are TRBV5-6 and TRBJ1-1; D unresolved. Germline V gene lookup returns CDR1 SGHDT and CDR2 YYEEEE. V lost 0 bases to trimming and J lost 4 bases, with 7 bases between them. This CDR3 comprises 13 residues. The CDR3 loop is CASSLAAVTEAFF. The CDR3 DNA reads TGTGCCAGCAGCTTGGCGGCCGTCACTGAAGCTTTCTTT. The variable domain in full, completed from reference TRBV5-6 and TRBJ1-1, reads DAGVTQSPTHLIKTRGQQVTLRCSPKSGHDTVSWYQQALGQGPQFIFQYYEEEERQRGNFPDRFSGHQFPNYSSELNVNALLLGDSALYLCASSLAAVTEAFFGQGTRLTVV.

This clonotype was counted between two and nine times. The chain recombines TRBV4-3 with TRBJ2-3, with TRBD1 identical over 8 bases. Germline V gene lookup returns CDR1 LGHNA and CDR2 YSLEER. J was trimmed by 1 base and V by 3 bases; bases with no gene match: 3. The CDR3 is made up of 15 amino acids. The CDR3 region is CASSHQGAGTDTQYF. The CDR3 bases are TGCGCCAGCAGCCACCAGGGGGCTGGCACAGATACGCAGTATTTT.

This clonotype was observed at least ten times. The chain has TRBV28 and TRBJ1-1; tentative D call: TRBD1 (5 bases). Germline assignment: CDR1 MDHEN and CDR2 SYDVKM. V was clipped by 5 bases and J by 11 bases, with 15 bases between them. The CDR3 runs 12 residues. The CDR3 loop is CASSAPGGGAFF. CDR3 in DNA: TGTGCCAGCAGTGCCCCGGGGGGAGGGGCTTTCTTT.

The chain has TRBV7-6 and TRBJ2-4, with D possibly being TRBD2 (5 bases). V lost 2 bases to trimming and J lost 0 bases, with 17 bases between them. The germline V gene encodes CDR1 SGHVS and CDR2 FNYEAQ. The CDR3 has 18 residues. The DNA of the CDR3 is TGTGCCAGCAGCTTACTAGCTAGGCTCGGCGGAGCCAAAAACATTCAGTACTTC. It specifies CASSLLARLGGAKNIQYF.

The CDR3 DNA sequence: TGTGCCAGCAGTCCCGATTTGGAGAATTGGGGGGTATACGAGCAGTACTTC. Protein sequence: CASSPDLENWGVYEQYF. The chain joins TRBV28 to TRBJ2-7; perhaps TRBD2 as D (6 bases). Trimming left V 5 bases short and J 4 bases short, with 24 bases between. Germline V gives CDR1 MDHEN, CDR2 SYDVKM. The CDR3 runs to 17 residues.

This clonotype occurred many times. V usage is TRBV30 and J usage is TRBJ2-3; 10 nucleotides align to TRBD2. This CDR3 is 15 amino acids long. Germline values: CDR1 GTSNPN, CDR2 SVGIG (reference sequence). V trimming: 3 bases; J trimming: 1 base; junction bases outside the gene matches: 4. CDR3 sequence: CAWSIGLAGTDTQYF. CDR3 bases: TGTGCCTGGAGCATCGGACTAGCGGGCACAGATACGCAGTATTTT.

This clonotype came up many times. The chain is built from TRBV7-2 and TRBJ1-2; TRBD1 aligns across 7 bases. The CDR3 is 15 residues long. Germline V gene lookup returns CDR1 SGHTA and CDR2 FQGNSA. V shed 5 bases and J 2 bases; nucleotides not matched to a gene: 8. CDR3 DNA: TGTGCCAGCAGCAGTCCGGGACAGAAGAACTATGGCTACACCTTC. Translation gives CASSSPGQKNYGYTF. Supplemented by reference TRBV7-2 and TRBJ1-2, the full variable domain reads GAGVSQSPSNKVTEKGKDVELRCDPISGHTALYWYRQSLGQGLEFLIYFQGNSAPDKSGLPSDRFSAERTGGSVSTLTIQRTQQEDSAVYLCASSSPGQKNYGYTFGSGTRLTVV.

V is TRBV27 and J is TRBJ2-6; TRBD1 matches at 7 bases. Trimming cost V 2 bases and J 2 bases; bases outside gene matches: 3. The CDR3 consists of 16 residues. The germline V gene encodes CDR1 MNHEY and CDR2 SMNVEV (reference sequence). CDR3 bases: TGTGCCAGCAGTTTAGGACAGGTGGCTGGGGCCAACGTCCTGACTTTC. Amino acid sequence: CASSLGQVAGANVLTF.

This clonotype was observed at least ten times. This chain uses TRBV20-1 with TRBJ2-7; 10 bases are shared with TRBD2. The CDR3 spans 14 residues. Trimming took 5 bases from V and 2 from J; bases not matched to a gene: 6. CDR1 is DFQATT, CDR2 SNEGSKA, per germline (reference sequence). The CDR3 DNA follows: TGCAGTGCTTCTGAAACTAGCGGGACCTACGAGCAGTACTTC. Amino acid sequence: CSASETSGTYEQYF.

There are many counts of this clonotype. The chain uses TRBV11-3 and TRBJ2-7; 12 positions match TRBD2. After removal of 5 bases from V and 7 bases from J, the junction contained 3 bases not matched to a gene. The CDR3 sequence is 13 residues long. Germline CDR1 is SGHNT and CDR2 is YENEEA. CDR3 bases: TGTGCCAGCAGCACAGGACTAGCGGGGGAGCAGTACTTC. Translated: CASSTGLAGEQYF.

This clonotype has a handful of counts. V and J are TRBV19 and TRBJ2-3; a possible D gene is TRBD1 (7 bases). CDR1 and CDR2 from the germline V gene are LNHDA and SQIVND (reference sequence). The V and J ends lost 4 bases and 4 bases respectively, with 15 bases between them. There are 15 residues in the CDR3. CDR3 protein: CASSTAGGRADTQYF. Written as DNA, the CDR3 is TGTGCCAGTAGTACGGCAGGGGGGCGCGCAGATACGCAGTATTTT.

This clonotype was seen ten or more times. This chain joins TRBV11-3 and TRBJ2-3; no reliable D call. The CDR3 runs to 15 residues. The ends were cut back, 5 bases at V and 0 bases at J, with 12 bases in the middle. Germline CDR1 reads SGHNT; CDR2 reads YENEEA. The CDR3 DNA follows: TGTGCCAGCAGCAGCACCGGGCCGAGCACAGATACGCAGTATTTT. Translation: CASSSTGPSTDTQYF.

Remarks on this clonotype: A much larger clone lies one base from this, so it may be a read error. The chain couples TRBV30 to TRBJ2-3, with 9 nucleotides matching TRBD2. The germline V gene encodes CDR1 GTSNPN and CDR2 SVGIG (reference sequence). V trimming: 5 bases; J trimming: 5 bases; junction bases outside the gene matches: 5. This CDR3 contains 13 residues. CDR3 amino acids: CAWVSGSEDTQYF. For the CDR3, the DNA is TGTGCCTGGGTTAGCGGGAGTGAAGATACGCAGTATTTT.

This clonotype was counted at least ten times. The chain is built from TRBV15 and TRBJ1-6; D ambiguous. CDR1 LNHNV and CDR2 YYDKDF come from the germline V gene (reference sequence). V shed 2 bases and J shed 5 bases, with 7 bases lying between them. The CDR3 loop spans 14 amino acids. CDR3 residues: CATSRIRDNSPLHF. CDR3 sequence (DNA): TGTGCCACCAGCAGAATACGGGATAATTCACCCCTCCACTTT.

The V gene is TRBV18, the J gene TRBJ2-3, with TRBD1 as a possible D gene (5 bases). TRBJ1-5 matches the DNA end more closely, so the J call is doubtful. Germline V lookup: CDR1 KGHSH, CDR2 LQKENI. This CDR3 comprises 14 residues. The CDR3 DNA reads TGTGCCAGCTCACCAGAGGGGATCACAGATACGCAGCATTTT. Translated: CASSPEGITDTQHF.

This clonotype was seen a handful of times. The chain has TRBV29-1 and TRBJ1-5; D possibly corresponds to TRBD1 (5 bases). Germline-derived CDR1 and CDR2 are SQVTM and ANQGSEA. The CDR3 spans 12 residues. The V and J ends lost 7 bases and 3 bases respectively, with 10 bases between them. CDR3 bases: TGCAGCGCCGCGGGGGTCAATCAGCCCCAGCATTTT. Translated, it gives CSAAGVNQPQHF.

This clonotype has more than one count but fewer than ten. V is TRBV19 and J is TRBJ2-1, with D uncertain. V was cut by 7 bases and J by 5 bases, with 9 bases left in between. The CDR3 has 12 residues. The V gene's germline CDR1 is LNHDA and CDR2 SQIVND (reference sequence). CDR3 loop: CASTGTDNEQFF. The CDR3 bases are TGTGCCAGTACAGGCACAGACAATGAGCAGTTCTTC.

The rearrangement uses TRBV7-9 and TRBJ2-5; D is possibly TRBD1 or TRBD2 (6 bases each). Trimming cost V 3 bases and J 5 bases, with 16 bases left between them. CDR1 and CDR2 from the germline V gene are SEHNR and FQNEAQ (reference sequence). This CDR3 is 15 amino acids long. In nucleotides, the CDR3 is TGTGCCAGCAGCTTGGAAGGGGGGCGGGTGGAGACCCAGTACTTC. Amino acid sequence: CASSLEGGRVETQYF.

This clonotype was picked up many times. The chain carries TRBV28 and TRBJ2-5; TRBD1 matches 7 bases. The CDR3 totals 13 residues. With V trimmed by 8 bases and J by 2 bases, 5 bases remained unmatched. Per the germline V gene, CDR1 is MDHEN and CDR2 is SYDVKM. The CDR3 DNA is TGTGCCAGCTACTCGGGACAGCAAGAGACCCAGTACTTC. As protein: CASYSGQQETQYF.

In its sample, this clonotype was seen many times. J is TRBJ2-3 and V is TRBV12-3 or TRBV12-4, with a possible D match to TRBD2 (5 bases). The CDR3 has 14 residues. V lost 5 bases and J lost 0, with 9 bases in between. The CDR3, as DNA: TGTGCCAGCAGTCGGGGTTCCAGCACAGATACGCAGTATTTT. This translates into CASSRGSSTDTQYF.

The table lists this clonotype with many counts. The chain has TRBV24-1 and TRBJ1-2, with 9 bases matching TRBD1. V dropped 4 bases and J dropped 7; count of bases not matched to a gene: 3. The V gene's germline CDR1 is KGHDR and CDR2 SFDVKD. The CDR3 runs to 13 residues. Here the CDR3 reads CATSEGQGLGYTF. CDR3 coding DNA: TGTGCCACCAGTGAGGGACAGGGCCTTGGCTACACCTTC.